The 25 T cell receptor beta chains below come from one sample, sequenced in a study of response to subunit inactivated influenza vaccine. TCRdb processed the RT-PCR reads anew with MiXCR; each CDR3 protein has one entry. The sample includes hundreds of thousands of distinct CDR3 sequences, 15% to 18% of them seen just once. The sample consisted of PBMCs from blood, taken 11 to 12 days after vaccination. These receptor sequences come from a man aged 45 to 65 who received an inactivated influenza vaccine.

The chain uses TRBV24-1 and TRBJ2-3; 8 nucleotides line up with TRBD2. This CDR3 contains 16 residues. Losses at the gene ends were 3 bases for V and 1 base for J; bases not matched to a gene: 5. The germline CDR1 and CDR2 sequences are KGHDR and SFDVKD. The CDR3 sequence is CATSDQTSDRTDTQYF. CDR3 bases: TGTGCCACCAGTGATCAGACTAGCGACCGCACAGATACGCAGTATTTT.

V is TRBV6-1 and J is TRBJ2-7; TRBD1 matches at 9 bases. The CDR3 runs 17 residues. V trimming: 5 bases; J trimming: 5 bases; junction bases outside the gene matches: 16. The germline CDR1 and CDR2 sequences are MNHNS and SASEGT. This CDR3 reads CASSPRDREISANEQYF. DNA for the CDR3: TGTGCCAGCAGTCCCAGGGACAGGGAAATTAGTGCGAACGAGCAGTACTTC.

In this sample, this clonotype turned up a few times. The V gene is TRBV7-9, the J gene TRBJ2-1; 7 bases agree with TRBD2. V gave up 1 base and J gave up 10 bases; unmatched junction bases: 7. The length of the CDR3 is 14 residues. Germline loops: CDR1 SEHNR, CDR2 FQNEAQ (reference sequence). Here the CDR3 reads CASSLGVSSGEQFF. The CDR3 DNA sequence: TGTGCCAGCAGCTTAGGGGTGTCTAGCGGCGAGCAGTTCTTC.

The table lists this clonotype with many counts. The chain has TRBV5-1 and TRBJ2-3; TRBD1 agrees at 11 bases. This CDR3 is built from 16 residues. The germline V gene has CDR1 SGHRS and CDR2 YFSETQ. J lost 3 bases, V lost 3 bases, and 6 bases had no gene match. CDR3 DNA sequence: TGCGCCAGCAGCTGGGGACAGGGGGTCATGACAGATACGCAGTATTTT. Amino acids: CASSWGQGVMTDTQYF. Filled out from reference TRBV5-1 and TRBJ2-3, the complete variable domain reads KAGVTQTPRYLIKTRGQQVTLSCSPISGHRSVSWYQQTPGQGLQFLFEYFSETQRNKGNFPGRFSGRQFSNSRSEMNVSTLELGDSALYLCASSWGQGVMTDTQYFGPGTRLTVL.

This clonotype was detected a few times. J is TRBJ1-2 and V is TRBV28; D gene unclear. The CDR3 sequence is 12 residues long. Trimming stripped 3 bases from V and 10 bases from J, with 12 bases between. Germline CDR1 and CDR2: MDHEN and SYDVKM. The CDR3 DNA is TGTGCCAGCAGTTTCGCCGCTTTCAACTACACCTTC. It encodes CASSFAAFNYTF.

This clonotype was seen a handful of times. DNA of the CDR3: TGCGCCAGCAGCTCGGGACTAGATGGGACCCAGTACTTC. Translation gives CASSSGLDGTQYF. The gene calls are TRBV5-1 and TRBJ2-5; 8 nucleotides match TRBD2. The germline V gene encodes CDR1 SGHRS and CDR2 YFSETQ. The J segment lost 7 bases and the V segment lost 3 bases, leaving 5 bases of the junction unmatched. The CDR3 sequence is 13 residues long.

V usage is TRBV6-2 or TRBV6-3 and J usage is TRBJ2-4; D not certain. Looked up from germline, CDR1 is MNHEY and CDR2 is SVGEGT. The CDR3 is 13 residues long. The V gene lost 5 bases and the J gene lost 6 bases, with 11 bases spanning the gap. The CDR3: CASSTGPGNIQYF. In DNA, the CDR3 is TGTGCCAGCAGTACCGGGCCAGGAAACATTCAGTACTTC.

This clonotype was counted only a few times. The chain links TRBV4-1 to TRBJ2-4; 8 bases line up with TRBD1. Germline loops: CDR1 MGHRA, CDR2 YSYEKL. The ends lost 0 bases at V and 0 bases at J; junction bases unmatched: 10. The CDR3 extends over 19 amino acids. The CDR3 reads CASSQEWQGAYLAKNIQYF. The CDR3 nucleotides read TGCGCCAGCAGCCAAGAATGGCAGGGGGCGTACCTAGCCAAAAACATTCAGTACTTC.

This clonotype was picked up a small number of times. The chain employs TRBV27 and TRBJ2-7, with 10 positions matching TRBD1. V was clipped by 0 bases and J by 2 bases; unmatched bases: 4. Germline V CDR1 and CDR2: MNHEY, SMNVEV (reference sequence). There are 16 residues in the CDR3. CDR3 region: CASSLSGTGATYEQYF. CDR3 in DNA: TGTGCCAGCAGTTTATCCGGGACAGGGGCCACCTACGAGCAGTACTTC.

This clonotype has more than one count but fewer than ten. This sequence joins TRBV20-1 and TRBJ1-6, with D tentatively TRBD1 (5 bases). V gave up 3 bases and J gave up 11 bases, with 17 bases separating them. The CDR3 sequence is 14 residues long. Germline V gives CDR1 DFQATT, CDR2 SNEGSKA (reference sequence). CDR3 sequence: CSARAHRREAPLHF. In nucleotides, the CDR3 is TGCAGTGCTAGGGCCCACAGGCGGGAGGCACCCCTCCACTTT.

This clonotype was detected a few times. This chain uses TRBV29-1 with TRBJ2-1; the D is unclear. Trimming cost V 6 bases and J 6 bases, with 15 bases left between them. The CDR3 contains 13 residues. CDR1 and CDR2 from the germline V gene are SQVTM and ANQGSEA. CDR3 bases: TGCAGCGTATTAACTTCTCCTGGCAATGAGCAGTTCTTC. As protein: CSVLTSPGNEQFF.

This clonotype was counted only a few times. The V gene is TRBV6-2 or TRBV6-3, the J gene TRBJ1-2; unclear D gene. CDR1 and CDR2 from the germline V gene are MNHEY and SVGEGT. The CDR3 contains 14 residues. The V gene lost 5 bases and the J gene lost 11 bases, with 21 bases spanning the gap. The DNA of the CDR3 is TGTGCCAGCAGTCCGGTATACAGCGGCGTTCGGTACACCTTC. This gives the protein CASSPVYSGVRYTF.

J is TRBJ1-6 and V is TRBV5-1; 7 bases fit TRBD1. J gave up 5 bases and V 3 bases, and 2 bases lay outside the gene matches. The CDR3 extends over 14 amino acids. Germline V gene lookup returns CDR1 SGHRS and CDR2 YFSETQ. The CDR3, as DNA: TGCGCCAGCAGCTCGGGACAGAATAATTCACCCCTCCACTTT. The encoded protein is CASSSGQNNSPLHF.

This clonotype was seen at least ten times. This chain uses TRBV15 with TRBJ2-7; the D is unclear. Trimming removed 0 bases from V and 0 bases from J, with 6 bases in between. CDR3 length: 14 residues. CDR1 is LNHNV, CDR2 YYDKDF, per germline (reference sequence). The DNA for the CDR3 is TGTGCCACCAGCAGAGATCCTAGCTCCTACGAGCAGTACTTC. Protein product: CATSRDPSSYEQYF. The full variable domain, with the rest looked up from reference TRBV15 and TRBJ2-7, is DAMVIQNPRYQVTQFGKPVTLSCSQTLNHNVMYWYQQKSSQAPKLLFHYYDKDFNNEADTPDNFQSRRPNTSFCFLDIRSPGLGDTAMYLCATSRDPSSYEQYFGPGTRLTVT.

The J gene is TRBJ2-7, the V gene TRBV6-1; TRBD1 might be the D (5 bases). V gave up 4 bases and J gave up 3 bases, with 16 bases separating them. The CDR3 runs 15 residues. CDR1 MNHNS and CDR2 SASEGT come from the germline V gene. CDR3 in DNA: TGTGCCAGCAGTGCGCAGGACATGGTCTACTACGAGCAGTACTTC. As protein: CASSAQDMVYYEQYF.

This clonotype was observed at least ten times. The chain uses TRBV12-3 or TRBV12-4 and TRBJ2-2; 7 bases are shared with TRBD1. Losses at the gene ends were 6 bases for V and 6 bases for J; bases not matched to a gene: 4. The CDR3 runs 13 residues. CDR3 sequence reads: CASRPQGAGELFF. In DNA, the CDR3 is TGTGCCAGCAGACCCCAGGGGGCCGGGGAGCTGTTTTTT.

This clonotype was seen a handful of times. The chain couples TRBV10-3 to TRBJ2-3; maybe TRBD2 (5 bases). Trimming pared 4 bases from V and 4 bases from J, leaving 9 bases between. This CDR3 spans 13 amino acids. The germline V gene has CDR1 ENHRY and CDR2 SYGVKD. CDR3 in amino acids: CAISAPSPDTQYF. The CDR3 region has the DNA TGTGCCATCAGTGCCCCTAGCCCAGATACGCAGTATTTT.

The CDR3 protein is CASSPDRGGNEQFF. CDR3 in DNA: TGTGCCAGCAGCCCGGACAGGGGGGGCAATGAGCAGTTCTTC. This rearrangement joins TRBV7-7 to TRBJ2-1; 10 bases are a match to TRBD1. The V segment lost 5 bases and the J segment 6 bases; nucleotides outside the gene matches: 4. The germline V gene encodes CDR1 SSHAT and CDR2 FNYEAQ (reference sequence). The CDR3 consists of 14 residues.

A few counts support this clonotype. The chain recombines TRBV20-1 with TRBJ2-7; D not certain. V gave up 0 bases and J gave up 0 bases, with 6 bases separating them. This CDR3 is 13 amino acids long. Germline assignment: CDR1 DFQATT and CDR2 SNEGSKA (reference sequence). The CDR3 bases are TGCAGTGCTAGAGAACAGAACTCCTACGAGCAGTACTTC. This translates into CSAREQNSYEQYF.

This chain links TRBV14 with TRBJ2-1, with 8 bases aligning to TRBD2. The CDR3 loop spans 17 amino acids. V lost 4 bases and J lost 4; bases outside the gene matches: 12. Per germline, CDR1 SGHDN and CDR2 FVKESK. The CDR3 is CASSPRLTSGPYNEQFF. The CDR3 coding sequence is TGTGCCAGCAGCCCCCGGCTAACTAGCGGACCGTACAATGAGCAGTTCTTC.

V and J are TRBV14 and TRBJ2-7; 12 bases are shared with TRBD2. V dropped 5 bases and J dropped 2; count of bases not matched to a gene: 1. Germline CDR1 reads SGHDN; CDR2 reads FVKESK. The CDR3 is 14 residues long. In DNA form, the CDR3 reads TGTGCCAGCAGCACTAGCGGGGGGCCCTACGAGCAGTACTTC. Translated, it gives CASSTSGGPYEQYF.

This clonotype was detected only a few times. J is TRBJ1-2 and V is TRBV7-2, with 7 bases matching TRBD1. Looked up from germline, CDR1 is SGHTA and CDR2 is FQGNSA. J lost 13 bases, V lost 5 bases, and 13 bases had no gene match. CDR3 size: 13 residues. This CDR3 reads CASSPRPETGSTF. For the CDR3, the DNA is TGTGCCAGCAGCCCCCGGCCCGAGACAGGGTCCACCTTC.

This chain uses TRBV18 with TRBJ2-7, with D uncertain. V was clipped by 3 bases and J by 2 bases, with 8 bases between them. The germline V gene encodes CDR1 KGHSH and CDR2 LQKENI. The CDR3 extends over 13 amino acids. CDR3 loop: CASSPSRPYEQYF. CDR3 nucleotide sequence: TGTGCCAGCTCACCCTCCCGCCCCTACGAGCAGTACTTC.

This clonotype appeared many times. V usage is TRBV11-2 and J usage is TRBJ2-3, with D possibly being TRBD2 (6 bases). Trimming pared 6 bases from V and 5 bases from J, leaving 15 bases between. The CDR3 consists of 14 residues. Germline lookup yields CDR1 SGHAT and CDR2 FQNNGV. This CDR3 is CASRTGVVKDTQYF. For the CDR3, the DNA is TGTGCCAGCAGGACGGGAGTGGTAAAAGATACGCAGTATTTT.

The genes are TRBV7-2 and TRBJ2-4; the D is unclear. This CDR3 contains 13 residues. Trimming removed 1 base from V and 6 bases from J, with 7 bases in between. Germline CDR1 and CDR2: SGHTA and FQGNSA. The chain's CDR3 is CASSLGTGNIQYF. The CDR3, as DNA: TGTGCCAGCAGCTTAGGTACGGGAAACATTCAGTACTTC.